The 24 T cell receptor beta chains below come from one sample, sequenced in a study of Graves' ophthalmopathy and Graves' hyperthyroidism. As the template, RNA transcripts were used to amplify TCR beta CDR3 regions. First-round RT-PCR with HTBI primers preceded a second-round multiplex PCR. TCRdb reanalysed the multiplex PCR reads using MiXCR and keeps one entry per CDR3 protein. The sample includes a few hundred thousand distinct CDR3 sequences, around 20% of them seen just once. The sequenced material came from peripheral blood. These receptors were taken from a woman younger than 35 with stable Graves' hyperthyroidism.

There are many counts of this clonotype. J is TRBJ1-6 and V is TRBV7-9; D remains ambiguous. Between the trimmed V and J ends, which lost 2 bases and 13 bases, there was a span of 9 bases. The CDR3 consists of 12 residues. Germline V gives CDR1 SEHNR, CDR2 FQNEAQ (reference sequence). CDR3 DNA sequence: TGTGCCAGCAGCTTACCGGGTGGGCCCCTCCACTTT. The encoded protein is CASSLPGGPLHF. Combining the CDR3 with reference TRBV7-9 and TRBJ1-6 gives the whole variable domain DTGVSQNPRHKITKRGQNVTFRCDPISEHNRLYWYRQTLGQGPEFLTYFQNEAQLEKSRLLSDRFSAERPKGSFSTLEIQRTEQGDSAMYLCASSLPGGPLHFGNGTRLTVT.

The sample holds many counts of this clonotype. This chain links TRBV15 with TRBJ2-5, with TRBD2 identical over 9 bases. V shed 1 base, J shed 5 bases, and the junction held 11 bases outside the gene matches. The germline V gene encodes CDR1 LNHNV and CDR2 YYDKDF (reference sequence). The CDR3 contains 17 residues. The CDR3 spells CATSRVNFLAGPETQYF. CDR3 coding DNA: TGTGCCACCAGCAGAGTTAACTTCCTAGCGGGACCTGAGACCCAGTACTTC. Variable domain in full (rest from reference TRBV15 and TRBJ2-5): DAMVIQNPRYQVTQFGKPVTLSCSQTLNHNVMYWYQQKSSQAPKLLFHYYDKDFNNEADTPDNFQSRRPNTSFCFLDIRSPGLGDTAMYLCATSRVNFLAGPETQYFGPGTRLLVL.

The V call is TRBV11-2, the J call TRBJ1-1, with a weak D call TRBD1 (5 bases). The CDR3 has 14 amino acids. The V gene's germline CDR1 is SGHAT and CDR2 FQNNGV. The ends were cut back, 5 bases at V and 7 bases at J, with 17 bases in the middle. The CDR3 DNA reads TGTGCCAGCAGCCCAGGGCTCGGTGGGAATGAAGCTTTCTTT. Encoded protein: CASSPGLGGNEAFF.

In this sample, this clonotype turned up many times. The rearrangement uses TRBV7-8 and TRBJ2-3; TRBD2 is a possible D gene (7 bases). This CDR3 comprises 14 residues. V dropped 5 bases and J dropped 3 bases, with 12 bases sitting between them. Germline CDR1 and CDR2: SGHVS and FQNEAQ. CDR3 loop: CASSPRGGTDTQYF. The CDR3, as DNA: TGTGCCAGCAGCCCAAGGGGGGGAACAGATACGCAGTATTTT.

The J gene is TRBJ2-2, the V gene TRBV11-2; 10 positions match TRBD2. Germline lookup yields CDR1 SGHAT and CDR2 FQNNGV. Trimming took 2 bases from V and 3 from J; bases not matched to a gene: 3. The CDR3 runs to 16 residues. The CDR3 is CASSLNLAGDTGELFF. CDR3 nucleotide sequence: TGTGCCAGCAGCTTAAATCTAGCGGGGGACACCGGGGAGCTGTTTTTT.

This clonotype showed up just a few times. This chain joins TRBV3-1 and TRBJ2-5, with D possibly TRBD1 on 5 matching bases. The V gene's germline CDR1 is LGHDT and CDR2 YNNKEL (reference sequence). This CDR3 comprises 14 residues. Trimming pared 3 bases from V and 2 bases from J, leaving 10 bases between. This CDR3 reads CASSQTQGQETQYF. For the CDR3, the DNA is TGTGCCAGCAGCCAGACGCAGGGACAAGAGACCCAGTACTTC.

This clonotype was recorded at least ten times. The V gene is TRBV5-6, the J gene TRBJ2-7; D remains ambiguous. The germline CDR1 and CDR2 sequences are SGHDT and YYEEEE. The CDR3 length is 13 residues. Trimming took off 3 bases at V and 2 bases at J, with 9 bases between the two ends. DNA of the CDR3: TGTGCCAGCAGCTCGGAAGCCGCCTACGAGCAGTACTTC. It is translated as CASSSEAAYEQYF.

The sample holds many counts of this clonotype. The J gene is TRBJ1-5, the V gene TRBV30, with D possibly being TRBD1 (5 bases). Deletions cut 6 bases from V and 11 bases from J, with 20 bases between. The CDR3 extends over 13 amino acids. CDR1 and CDR2 from the germline V gene are GTSNPN and SVGIG (reference sequence). The CDR3, as DNA: TGTGCCTGCACCCTCACAGGACAATCAGCCCAGCATTTT. Protein sequence: CACTLTGQSAQHF.

This clonotype was detected ten times or more. V is TRBV6-5 and J is TRBJ1-2; D is ambiguous. The germline gives CDR1 MNHEY, CDR2 SVGAGI. This CDR3 has 13 residues. Trimming removed 5 bases at V and 4 bases at J, with 11 bases between. Here the CDR3 reads CASSNIGPYGYTF. CDR3 sequence (DNA): TGTGCCAGCAGTAACATCGGGCCCTATGGCTACACCTTC.

The chain's CDR3 is CAISPTRGRTYEQYF. The CDR3 DNA reads as TGTGCCATCAGTCCCACCCGCGGGAGGACCTACGAGCAGTACTTC. The genes are TRBV7-9 and TRBJ2-7; 8 bases agree with TRBD2. CDR3 length: 15 residues. The germline CDR1 and CDR2 sequences are SEHNR and FQNEAQ (reference sequence). The trim removed 10 bases at V and 2 bases at J, leaving 13 bases unmatched.

This clonotype occurred many times. V gene TRBV7-2 combines with J gene TRBJ2-7; TRBD1 aligns across 8 bases. Trimming at V came to 8 bases and at J to 2 bases, leaving 5 bases not matched to a gene. This CDR3 region has 13 residues. The V gene's germline CDR1 is SGHTA and CDR2 FQGNSA. CDR3 amino acids: CASRPTGAYEQYF. CDR3 DNA sequence: TGTGCCAGCCGCCCGACAGGGGCCTACGAGCAGTACTTC.

This clonotype was detected only once. Lacking the conserved final phenylalanine or tryptophan, this CDR3 likely reflects a read error. This CDR3 is CVSSEDREAFI. As DNA, the CDR3 is TGTGTCAGCAGTGAAGACAGGGAGGCTTTCATT. V gene TRBV6-1 combines with J gene TRBJ1-1, with 7 bases lining up with TRBD1. The germline CDR1 and CDR2 sequences are MNHNS and SASEGT. This CDR3 comprises 11 residues.

In regard to this clonotype: A much larger clonotype is one base distant, so this may be a read error. No conserved phenylalanine or tryptophan is present at the end of the CDR3, so a read error is the likely explanation. The chain employs TRBV27 and TRBJ2-7, with 9 bases lining up with TRBD2. This CDR3 is 16 amino acids long. Germline lookup yields CDR1 MNHEY and CDR2 SMNVEV (reference sequence). Losses at the gene ends were 6 bases for V and 0 bases for J; bases not matched to a gene: 9. Here the CDR3 DNA reads TGTGCCAGCAGCCCGGCCCCTAGCGGGGTCTCCTACGAGCAGTACTAC. Translation: CASSPAPSGVSYEQYY.

This clonotype has at least ten counts. The V gene is TRBV28, the J gene TRBJ1-5, with D maybe TRBD1 (5 bases). This CDR3 comprises 14 residues. Trimming pared 1 base from V and 7 bases from J, leaving 11 bases between. Germline lookup yields CDR1 MDHEN and CDR2 SYDVKM. CDR3 residues: CASSLFGEGQPQHF. Here the CDR3 DNA reads TGTGCCAGCAGTTTATTCGGGGAGGGGCAGCCCCAGCATTTT. The variable domain in full, with the rest retrieved from reference TRBV28 and TRBJ1-5, is DVKVTQSSRYLVKRTGEKVFLECVQDMDHENMFWYRQDPGLGLRLIYFSYDVKMKEKGDIPEGYSVSREKKERFSLILESASTNQTSMYLCASSLFGEGQPQHFGDGTRLSIL.

This clonotype was detected many times. V usage is TRBV27 and J usage is TRBJ1-6; a weak D match, TRBD1 (5 bases). The CDR3 sequence is 15 residues long. The germline V gene has CDR1 MNHEY and CDR2 SMNVEV (reference sequence). Trimming took off 3 bases at V and 5 bases at J, with 11 bases between the two ends. This CDR3 reads CASSFFDSHNSPLHF. As DNA, the CDR3 is TGTGCCAGCAGTTTCTTCGACAGTCATAATTCACCCCTCCACTTT.

This clonotype was picked up many times. The genes are TRBV6-5 and TRBJ1-1; D is undetermined. The CDR3 is 16 amino acids. Germline values: CDR1 MNHEY, CDR2 SVGAGI. V lost 2 bases and J lost 1, with 14 bases in between. The CDR3 here is CASSYISYLTNTEAFF. In nucleotides, the CDR3 is TGTGCCAGCAGTTACATATCCTATCTTACGAACACTGAAGCTTTCTTT.

The table lists this clonotype with many counts. Written as DNA, the CDR3 is TGTGCCAGTAGTTCAACAGGGGACGGTGGCTACACCTTC. This codes for CASSSTGDGGYTF. The chain recombines TRBV19 with TRBJ1-2; 7 bases are shared with TRBD1. The CDR3 covers 13 residues. With V trimmed by 5 bases and J by 7 bases, 7 bases remained unmatched. Germline V lookup: CDR1 LNHDA, CDR2 SQIVND (reference sequence). The whole variable domain, remainder taken from reference TRBV19 and TRBJ1-2, is DGGITQSPKYLFRKEGQNVTLSCEQNLNHDAMYWYRQDPGQGLRLIYYSQIVNDFQKGDIAEGYSVSREKKESFPLTVTSAQKNPTAFYLCASSSTGDGGYTFGSGTRLTVV.

At least ten counts were recorded for this clonotype. V gene TRBV4-3 combines with J gene TRBJ1-5; TRBD1 matches 11 bases. The CDR3 has 17 amino acids. The junction had 5 bases not matched to a gene; V was cut back by 1 base and J by 3 bases. Looked up from germline, CDR1 is LGHNA and CDR2 is YSLEER. CDR3 DNA sequence: TGCGCCAGCAGCCAAGGGACAGGGGGCGGGAACAATCAGCCCCAGCATTTT. Encoded protein: CASSQGTGGGNNQPQHF.

This clonotype was seen at least ten times. The V call is TRBV12-3 or TRBV12-4, the J call TRBJ1-5; 9 bases are a match to TRBD1. The CDR3 consists of 15 residues. The trim removed 5 bases at V and 6 bases at J, leaving 8 bases unmatched. This chain's CDR3 is CASSKTGGGSQPQHF. The CDR3 nucleotides read TGTGCCAGCAGTAAAACAGGGGGCGGCAGTCAGCCCCAGCATTTT.

Many counts were recorded for this clonotype. The chain joins TRBV7-6 to TRBJ2-7; 10 positions match TRBD2. Germline CDR1 and CDR2: SGHVS and FNYEAQ. Trimming removed 5 bases from V and 3 bases from J; junction bases left unmatched: 19. The CDR3 contains 19 residues. The CDR3 region has the DNA TGTGCCAGCAGCCCAGGACTAGCGGCCAAGAATCCGCCCCACTACGAGCAGTACTTC. It codes for CASSPGLAAKNPPHYEQYF.

This clonotype was picked up many times. The chain couples TRBV12-3 or TRBV12-4 to TRBJ1-1, with 7 bases identical to TRBD1. Trimming removed 5 bases from V and 5 bases from J; junction bases left unmatched: 11. This CDR3 region has 15 residues. CDR3 residues: CASSADLGRGTEAFF. The CDR3 DNA reads TGTGCCAGCAGTGCCGACCTGGGCAGGGGGACTGAAGCTTTCTTT.

The chain uses TRBV12-3 or TRBV12-4 and TRBJ2-5, with 9 positions matching TRBD2. The CDR3 spans 15 residues. V shed 6 bases and J 5 bases; nucleotides not matched to a gene: 10. This CDR3 is CASSPDSGSAETQYF. Here the CDR3 DNA reads TGTGCCAGCAGCCCCGATAGCGGGAGTGCGGAGACCCAGTACTTC.

The chain joins TRBV6-2 or TRBV6-3 to TRBJ2-5; 13 bases match TRBD2. Trimming at V came to 5 bases and at J to 3 bases, leaving 9 bases not matched to a gene. Germline CDR1 is MNHEY and CDR2 is SVGEGT. The CDR3 sequence is 17 residues long. CDR3 loop: CASSGQGLAGSEETQYF. In DNA form, the CDR3 reads TGTGCCAGCAGTGGCCAGGGACTAGCGGGATCCGAAGAGACCCAGTACTTC.

V usage is TRBV28 and J usage is TRBJ1-1, with a weak D call TRBD1 (6 bases). This CDR3 spans 15 amino acids. The germline CDR1 and CDR2 sequences are MDHEN and SYDVKM. Trimming cost V 7 bases and J 8 bases, with 23 bases left between them. The CDR3 DNA reads TGTGCCAGCACCCCGACCGACGGTGGGACACACGAAGCTTTCTTT. Translating it yields CASTPTDGGTHEAFF.